This TCR beta chain came from a study of control samples from healthy donors and cancer patients. TCRdb's table, derived via immunoSEQ multiplex PCR, lists solely in-frame clones and lacks some. Of about 130,000 clones listed, over 85% are singletons. V dropped 0 bases and J dropped 3; count of bases not matched to a gene: 10. From germline, CDR1 is SEHNR and CDR2 FQNEAQ (reference sequence). This CDR3 has 19 residues. The sequencing sample was made of blood. V and J are TRBV7-9 and TRBJ2-2; TRBD2 agrees at 10 bases. The TCR comes from a man between 18 and 29 years old in good health. The CDR3 sequence: CASSLARGLAGAYTGELFF. DNA for the CDR3: TGTGCCAGCAGCTTAGCCCGGGGGCTAGCGGGGGCCTACACCGGGGAGCTGTTTTTT.